This T cell receptor beta chain was found in a study of T cell responses to AZD1222 COVID-19 vaccine. Study findings and constraints: Nearly half of the spike-specific TCRs reportedly recognize variant regions that carry no mutations. CD4 TCRs linked to vaccination spanned spike, dominating at 160-218 and 743-854.

Trimming left V 2 bases short and J 0 bases short, with 10 bases between. The CDR3 has 16 amino acids. CDR1 is MNHEY, CDR2 SVGEGT, per germline. Notes on this clone: Its target is not known.

Sequenced by immunoSEQ multiplex PCR; TCRdb stores in-frame clones only, minus some. The profile shows 85,000 to 100,000 clones, around 90% of them singletons. The genes are TRBV6-2 or TRBV6-3 and TRBJ1-4; D perhaps matches TRBD1 (6 bases). The source is an adult in good health. Sequencing used peripheral blood, obtained on day 0 of AZD1222 vaccination. The CDR3 sequence is CASSYGRGSTNEKLFF. In DNA form, the CDR3 reads TGTGCCAGCAGTTACGGCAGGGGCTCAACTAATGAAAAACTGTTTTTT.